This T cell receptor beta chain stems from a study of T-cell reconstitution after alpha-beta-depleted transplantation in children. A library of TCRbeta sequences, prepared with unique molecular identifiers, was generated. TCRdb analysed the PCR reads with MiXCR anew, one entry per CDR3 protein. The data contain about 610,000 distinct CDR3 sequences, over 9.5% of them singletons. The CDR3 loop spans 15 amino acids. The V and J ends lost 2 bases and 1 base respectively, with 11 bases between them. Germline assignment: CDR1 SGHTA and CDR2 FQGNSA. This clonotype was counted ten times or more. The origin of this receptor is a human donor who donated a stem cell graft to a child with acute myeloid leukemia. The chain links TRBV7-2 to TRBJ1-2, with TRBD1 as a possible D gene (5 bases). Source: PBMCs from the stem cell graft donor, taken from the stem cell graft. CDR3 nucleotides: TGTGCCAGCAGCTTACCAGGGCGGCTTAACTATGGCTACACCTTC. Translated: CASSLPGRLNYGYTF.